The 28 T cell receptor beta chains given below trace back to one sample, sequenced in a study of T-cell reconstitution after alpha-beta-depleted transplantation in children. Preparation of the TCRbeta library used unique molecular identifiers. TCRdb fed the PCR reads into MiXCR, producing one record per CDR3 protein. This table holds more than 400,000 distinct CDR3 sequences, roughly 44% found once. The sample was PBMCs, taken before TCRalphabeta/CD19-depleted stem cell transplant. The source is a girl aged 2-10 years with aplastic anemia, due to receive a stem cell transplant.

The gene calls are TRBV5-1 and TRBJ2-1; TRBD2 matches 9 bases. V gave up 1 base and J gave up 4 bases; unmatched junction bases: 6. This CDR3 has 16 residues. Per the germline V gene, CDR1 is SGHRS and CDR2 is YFSETQ. DNA for the CDR3: TGCGCCAGCAGCTTGTGGTCTAGCGGGAAGTACAATGAGCAGTTCTTC. Translation: CASSLWSSGKYNEQFF.

The chain recombines TRBV25-1 with TRBJ2-5; weak D call: TRBD2 (5 bases). Deletions cut 1 base from V and 4 bases from J, with 10 bases between. This CDR3 is built from 14 residues. Germline values: CDR1 MGHDK, CDR2 SYGVNS. The CDR3: CASSEWRGGETQYF. As DNA, the CDR3 is TGTGCCAGCAGTGAATGGAGAGGAGGAGAGACCCAGTACTTC.

In nucleotides, the CDR3 is TGTGCCAGCAGCGACCCGCGGGGGGGCCGGAACACCGGGGAGCTGTTTTTT. Protein: CASSDPRGGRNTGELFF. The rearrangement uses TRBV9 and TRBJ2-2; 9 nucleotides align to TRBD2. The CDR3 length is 17 residues. Germline CDR1 SGDLS, CDR2 YYNGEE. V gave up 3 bases and J gave up 1 base; unmatched junction bases: 7.

The genes are TRBV20-1 and TRBJ2-5; D remains unclear. V dropped 4 bases and J dropped 4 bases, with 10 bases sitting between them. The CDR3 consists of 12 residues. Per the germline V gene, CDR1 is DFQATT and CDR2 is SNEGSKA (reference sequence). The CDR3 loop is CSATGISETQYF. In DNA form, the CDR3 reads TGCAGTGCTACGGGCATCTCAGAGACCCAGTACTTC.

The J gene is TRBJ2-1, the V gene TRBV7-8; 10 nucleotides match TRBD1. The germline gives CDR1 SGHVS, CDR2 FQNEAQ. The ends lost 5 bases at V and 3 bases at J; junction bases unmatched: 7. The CDR3 extends over 16 amino acids. CDR3 bases: TGTGCCAGCAGCAACCGGGGACAGGGGTTCTACAATGAGCAGTTCTTC. This sequence encodes CASSNRGQGFYNEQFF.

Only a few counts were recorded for this clonotype. The rearrangement joins TRBV28 to TRBJ2-6; D call uncertain. The CDR3 contains 15 residues. Germline V gene lookup returns CDR1 MDHEN and CDR2 SYDVKM. V lost 1 base to trimming and J lost 1 base, with 5 bases between them. Here the CDR3 reads CASSLYFSGANVLTF. Here the CDR3 DNA reads TGTGCCAGCAGTTTATACTTTTCTGGGGCCAACGTCCTGACTTTC.

This clonotype was seen just once. The chain carries TRBV6-5 and TRBJ2-3, with 7 nucleotides matching TRBD2. Germline lookup yields CDR1 MNHEY and CDR2 SVGAGI. With V trimmed by 4 bases and J by 2 bases, 9 bases remained unmatched. The CDR3 runs to 16 residues. The CDR3 coding sequence is TGTGCCAGCAGTTCACTAGCGCAAACGATCACAGATACGCAGTATTTT. Amino acid sequence: CASSSLAQTITDTQYF.

V gene TRBV11-3 combines with J gene TRBJ1-1, with 8 bases lining up with TRBD1. Losses at the gene ends were 5 bases for V and 4 bases for J; bases not matched to a gene: 3. This CDR3 is 13 amino acids long. In germline, CDR1 is SGHNT, CDR2 YENEEA. This chain's CDR3 is CASSVTGGTEAFF. The CDR3, as DNA: TGTGCCAGCAGCGTTACAGGGGGCACTGAAGCTTTCTTT.

The V gene is TRBV7-6, the J gene TRBJ1-2; 8 bases match TRBD1. Germline V gene lookup returns CDR1 SGHVS and CDR2 FNYEAQ. With 5 bases clipped from V and 2 bases from J, the junction kept 4 bases outside the gene matches. CDR3 size: 14 residues. CDR3 sequence reads: CASSPRDRNYGYTF. For the CDR3, the DNA is TGTGCCAGCAGCCCTAGGGACAGGAACTATGGCTACACCTTC.

The chain recombines TRBV5-1 with TRBJ2-3; 16 positions match TRBD2. Germline-derived CDR1 and CDR2 are SGHRS and YFSETQ. J lost 1 base, V lost 4 bases, and 9 bases had no gene match. The CDR3 spans 19 residues. The CDR3: CASSLPGLAGGPRTDTQYF. The CDR3 DNA sequence: TGCGCCAGCAGCCTCCCGGGACTAGCGGGAGGGCCGCGCACAGATACGCAGTATTTT.

This chain uses TRBV10-3 with TRBJ1-2, with unresolved D. The CDR3 runs to 13 residues. CDR1 and CDR2 (germline): ENHRY, SYGVKD. Trimming took off 6 bases at V and 6 bases at J, with 14 bases between the two ends. The DNA of the CDR3 is TGTGCCATCAGGCCTGGGGTTCGGAATGGCTACACCTTC. It encodes CAIRPGVRNGYTF.

The chain has TRBV7-2 and TRBJ2-2, with a tentative D call TRBD1 (5 bases). The CDR3 contains 14 residues. The V gene lost 8 bases and the J gene lost 5 bases, with 15 bases spanning the gap. Germline V gene sequence: CDR1 SGHTA, CDR2 FQGNSA. CDR3 region: CASLYPGSTGELFF. CDR3 DNA: TGTGCCAGCTTATATCCAGGGTCAACCGGGGAGCTGTTTTTT.

This clonotype occurred many times. The rearrangement links TRBV20-1 to TRBJ2-4, with D tentatively TRBD2 (6 bases). This CDR3 is 13 amino acids long. The germline CDR1 and CDR2 sequences are DFQATT and SNEGSKA (reference sequence). V was cut by 5 bases and J by 8 bases, with 16 bases left in between. DNA for the CDR3: TGCAGTGCTGGTTTGGAGGGCTCGTACATTCAGTACTTC. Residues: CSAGLEGSYIQYF.

The chain links TRBV6-2 or TRBV6-3 to TRBJ2-7, with D possibly TRBD2 on 6 matching bases. The germline V gene has CDR1 MNHEY and CDR2 SVGEGT. V was shortened by 2 bases and J by 11 bases, with 16 bases between the two germline ends. The CDR3 runs to 13 residues. CDR3 residues: CASSYGTGTLKYF. Here the CDR3 DNA reads TGTGCCAGCAGTTACGGGACCGGGACTTTGAAGTACTTC.

This clonotype was picked up a small number of times. V usage is TRBV12-5 and J usage is TRBJ2-1; 10 bases match TRBD2. Losses at the gene ends were 6 bases for V and 2 bases for J; bases not matched to a gene: 7. This CDR3 region has 16 residues. Germline lookup yields CDR1 LGHNT and CDR2 FRNRAP. CDR3: CASGLPLAGAYNEQFF. The CDR3 nucleotides read TGTGCTAGTGGACTTCCCCTAGCGGGAGCCTACAATGAGCAGTTCTTC.

In this sample, this clonotype turned up a few times. An end of the junction does not agree with germline; a read error may underlie this. This chain uses TRBV7-9 with TRBJ2-7, with TRBD2 matching 7 bases. CDR1 is SEHNR and CDR2 is FQNEAQ in the germline V gene (reference sequence). The CDR3 loop spans 12 amino acids. As DNA, the CDR3 is TGTGCCAGCAGCTTAGGGGGAGGGAGCGACTTCTTC. Its protein product is CASSLGGGSDFF. The full variable domain, in which reference TRBV7-9 and TRBJ2-7 provide the parts outside the CDR3, is DTGVSQNPRHKITKRGQNVTFRCDPISEHNRLYWYRQTLGQGPEFLTYFQNEAQLEKSRLLSDRFSAERPKGSFSTLEIQRTEQGDSAMYLCASSLGGGSDFFGPGTRLTVT.

V gene TRBV6-1 combines with J gene TRBJ2-3, with D perhaps TRBD2 (5 bases). Between the trimmed V and J ends, which lost 10 bases and 6 bases, there was a span of 17 bases. CDR1 is MNHNS and CDR2 is SASEGT in the germline V gene. The CDR3 length is 13 residues. The CDR3 DNA follows: TGTGCCACCCGAGAGGGAAGTGGGGATACGCAGTATTTT. Protein product: CATREGSGDTQYF.

J is TRBJ1-6 and V is TRBV20-1; TRBD1 aligns across 7 bases. V trimming: 5 bases; J trimming: 0 bases; junction bases outside the gene matches: 4. This CDR3 comprises 15 residues. The germline V gene encodes CDR1 DFQATT and CDR2 SNEGSKA (reference sequence). This chain's CDR3 is CSALDRSSYNSPLHF. The DNA of the CDR3 is TGCAGTGCTCTGGACAGGAGCTCCTATAATTCACCCCTCCACTTT.

The chain joins TRBV6-1 to TRBJ1-1, with 7 bases matching TRBD1. The CDR3 length is 15 residues. The germline V gene encodes CDR1 MNHNS and CDR2 SASEGT. V gave up 5 bases and J gave up 0 bases; unmatched junction bases: 6. The CDR3 loop reads CASSSRTGMNTEAFF. Written as DNA, the CDR3 is TGTGCCAGCAGTAGCCGGACAGGCATGAACACTGAAGCTTTCTTT.

CDR3: CASSLEGRVDQPQHF. CDR3 bases: TGCGCCAGCAGCTTGGAGGGCAGGGTAGATCAGCCCCAGCATTTT. The chain has TRBV5-1 and TRBJ1-5; possibly TRBD1 for D (5 bases). The CDR3 sequence is 15 residues long. The V end was cut by 0 bases, the J end by 5 bases, with 12 bases between. Per germline, CDR1 SGHRS and CDR2 YFSETQ. Full variable domain (rest looked up from reference TRBV5-1 and TRBJ1-5): KAGVTQTPRYLIKTRGQQVTLSCSPISGHRSVSWYQQTPGQGLQFLFEYFSETQRNKGNFPGRFSGRQFSNSRSEMNVSTLELGDSALYLCASSLEGRVDQPQHFGDGTRLSIL.

This chain uses TRBV5-1 with TRBJ2-2; D remains ambiguous. CDR1 and CDR2 from the germline V gene are SGHRS and YFSETQ. The V and J ends lost 6 bases and 1 base respectively, with 4 bases between them. This CDR3 has 12 amino acids. This chain's CDR3 is CASTGNTGELFF. CDR3 DNA sequence: TGCGCCAGCACTGGGAACACCGGGGAGCTGTTTTTT.

This rearrangement joins TRBV29-1 to TRBJ2-3; D gene unclear. CDR1 and CDR2 from the germline V gene are SQVTM and ANQGSEA. The CDR3 spans 12 residues. V was shortened by 4 bases and J by 3 bases, with 8 bases between the two germline ends. CDR3 sequence (DNA): TGCAGCGTTGTCTGGGGAACAGATACGCAGTATTTT. This codes for CSVVWGTDTQYF.

The table lists this clonotype with a few counts. The gene calls are TRBV20-1 and TRBJ2-5; D possibly uses TRBD1 or TRBD2 (5 bases each). The CDR3 length is 16 residues. Germline lookup yields CDR1 DFQATT and CDR2 SNEGSKA (reference sequence). With 5 bases removed from V and 4 bases from J, the gap between germline ends came to 23 bases. CDR3 sequence: CSAGGAEARGLETQYF. The CDR3 DNA is TGCAGTGCTGGGGGAGCGGAAGCGCGAGGCTTAGAGACCCAGTACTTC.

The rearrangement joins TRBV20-1 to TRBJ2-1; 16 positions agree with TRBD2. Per germline, CDR1 DFQATT and CDR2 SNEGSKA (reference sequence). There are 14 residues in the CDR3. V shed 5 bases, J shed 12 bases, and the junction held 7 bases outside the gene matches. The CDR3 region is CSAQGLAGGGGQFF. CDR3 nucleotide sequence: TGCAGTGCTCAGGGACTAGCGGGAGGGGGTGGGCAGTTCTTC.

J is TRBJ2-3 and V is TRBV2; 8 positions agree with TRBD2. Germline V CDR1 and CDR2: SNHLY, FYNNEI. V shed 7 bases, J shed 0 bases, and the junction held 12 bases outside the gene matches. This CDR3 comprises 17 residues. CDR3 loop: CASKRLAGKWSTDTQYF. CDR3 nucleotides: TGTGCCAGCAAAAGATTAGCGGGAAAGTGGAGCACAGATACGCAGTATTTT.

The rearrangement links TRBV12-3 or TRBV12-4 to TRBJ2-7; D ambiguous. V lost 2 bases and J lost 3, with 11 bases in between. The CDR3 is made up of 14 amino acids. Written as DNA, the CDR3 is TGTGCCAGCAGTTTATCTCCAGAGCACTACGAGCAGTACTTC. It specifies CASSLSPEHYEQYF.

The V call is TRBV6-6, the J call TRBJ2-7; D possibly corresponds to TRBD2 (6 bases). In germline, CDR1 is MNHNY, CDR2 SVGAGI (reference sequence). This CDR3 is built from 12 residues. V lost 5 bases to trimming and J lost 5 bases, with 10 bases between them. DNA of the CDR3: TGTGCCAGCAGTACGCGGGACGACGAGCAGTACTTC. Its protein product is CASSTRDDEQYF.

V usage is TRBV3-1 and J usage is TRBJ2-5; 10 bases align to TRBD1. The germline V gene encodes CDR1 LGHDT and CDR2 YNNKEL (reference sequence). The V and J ends lost 0 bases and 3 bases, in that order; junction bases with no gene match: 13. The CDR3 covers 19 residues. CDR3 coding DNA: TGTGCCAGCAGCCAAGATAGGGTGGGTGACAGGGGGCGTAAAGAGACCCAGTACTTC. This sequence encodes CASSQDRVGDRGRKETQYF.